This TCR beta chain was documented in a study of breast tumors, draining lymph nodes, adjacent tissues. Comment on this clonotype: Its specificity is not known.

V dropped 1 base and J dropped 0; count of bases not matched to a gene: 8. The V gene's germline CDR1 is SGHTA and CDR2 FQGNSA. This CDR3 spans 20 amino acids. Study-level findings and limits: The lymph node origin of tumor T cells was framed as consistent with a hypothesis, not demonstrated. Luminal-like breast cancer showed significantly higher tumor–nontumor repertoire similarity than basal-like.

MiXCR, applied by TCRdb to the multiplex PCR reads, yields one record per CDR3 protein. The data hold 30,000 to 40,000 distinct CDR3 sequences, with less than 65% observed a single time. The chain uses TRBV7-2 and TRBJ2-3; TRBD2 matches at 15 bases. Sequences were obtained from breast tumor tissue. This TCR was recovered from a female donor with breast cancer. Some clones in this sample may be carry-over from other donors' samples. The CDR3 loop is CASSLDGLGTSGGSTDTQYF. Written as DNA, the CDR3 is TGTGCCAGCAGCTTAGATGGGCTGGGGACTAGCGGGGGGAGCACAGATACGCAGTATTTT.